This T cell receptor beta chain was recorded in a study of T cell responses to AZD1222 COVID-19 vaccine. Profiling relied on immunoSEQ multiplex PCR, and the TCRdb table lists in-frame clones only, not all of them. The sample holds approximately 100,000 clones, around 90% seen once. Whole-study results and caveats: Among the donors, most were white British and more were female, and clonal diversity was possibly underestimated. Without day 14 samples, only post-peak T cell repertoires were studied. Mapped onto spike, vaccine-associated CD4 TCRs spanned it and were dominant at 160-218 and 743-854.

As for this clone: Antigen: not known.

Combined were second doses at about 4 or about 12 weeks. CDR1 and CDR2 (germline): SQVTM, ANQGSEA. The J segment lost 0 bases and the V segment lost 6 bases, leaving 5 bases of the junction unmatched. This CDR3 has 14 residues. Sequencing used peripheral blood, obtained 28 days after the second AZD1222 dose. The sequence was collected from an adult who received the AZD1222 COVID-19 vaccine. This chain links TRBV29-1 with TRBJ1-3; 7 bases are a match to TRBD1. CDR3 sequence reads: CSVTGTLSGNTIYF. For the CDR3, the DNA is TGCAGCGTGACAGGGACCCTCTCTGGAAACACCATATATTTT.